The 8 T cell receptor beta chains below all came from one sample that was sequenced in a study of monozygotic twins with inflammatory bowel disease. TCRdb reprocessed the 5' RACE reads and stores each CDR3 protein as one record, lacking DNA. The sample includes approximately 200,000 distinct CDR3 sequences. Material: blood. Receptor source: a human donor with ulcerative colitis or Crohn's disease, or a healthy co-twin of an affected twin (not recorded which).

The V and J genes are TRBV6-5 and TRBJ1-1; the D call of TRBD1 rests on TCRdb alone, since no DNA is present to check it. Germline-derived CDR1 and CDR2 are MNHEY and SVGAGI. The CDR3 is made up of 14 amino acids. The CDR3 spells CASSWHSGATEAFF.

V and J are TRBV7-8 and TRBJ1-1; without DNA, the TCRdb call of TRBD1 cannot be checked. CDR3 length equals 13 residues. CDR1 is SGHVS, CDR2 FQNEAQ, per germline. CDR3 amino acids: CASSSAGGTEAFF.

The rearrangement uses TRBV29-1 and TRBJ1-5. This CDR3 region has 12 residues. CDR1 SQVTM and CDR2 ANQGSEA come from the germline V gene. The chain's CDR3 is CSVRDAGQPQHF.

The gene calls are TRBV27 and TRBJ2-7; the TRBD2 assignment by TCRdb is unverifiable without DNA. This CDR3 has 13 residues. CDR1 is MNHEY, CDR2 SMNVEV, per germline (reference sequence). The CDR3 reads CASTSGRSYEQYF.

This chain joins TRBV5-1 and TRBJ2-2; no DNA is available, so the TRBD1 call from TCRdb remains unchecked. Germline lookup yields CDR1 SGHRS and CDR2 YFSETQ. This CDR3 comprises 17 residues. The CDR3 loop is CASSPIPTGSNTGELFF.

The chain links TRBV12-3 or TRBV12-4 to TRBJ2-1; the D call of TRBD1 rests on TCRdb alone, since no DNA is present to check it. The length of the CDR3 is 12 residues. The CDR3 loop is CASSSGGYEQFF.

The J gene is TRBJ1-2, the V gene TRBV10-3. Germline lookup yields CDR1 ENHRY and CDR2 SYGVKD. The length of the CDR3 is 13 residues. CDR3 region: CAISSRRNYGYTF.

The J gene is TRBJ2-1, the V gene TRBV2; checking the TCRdb D call of TRBD2 is not possible without DNA. The CDR3 loop spans 13 amino acids. CDR1 is SNHLY and CDR2 is FYNNEI in the germline V gene. CDR3 in amino acids: CASSVLGFNEQFF.